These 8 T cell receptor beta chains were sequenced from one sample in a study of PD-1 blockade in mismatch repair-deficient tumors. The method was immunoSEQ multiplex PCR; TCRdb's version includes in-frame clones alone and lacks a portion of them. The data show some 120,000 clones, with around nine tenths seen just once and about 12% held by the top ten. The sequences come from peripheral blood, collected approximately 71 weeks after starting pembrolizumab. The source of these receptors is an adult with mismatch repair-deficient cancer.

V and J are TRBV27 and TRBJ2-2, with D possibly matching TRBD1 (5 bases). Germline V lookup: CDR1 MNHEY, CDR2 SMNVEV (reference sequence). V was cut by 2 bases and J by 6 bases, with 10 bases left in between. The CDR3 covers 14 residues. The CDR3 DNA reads TGTGCCAGCAGTTTAGGCAGGGTTGCCGGGGAGCTGTTTTTT. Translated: CASSLGRVAGELFF.

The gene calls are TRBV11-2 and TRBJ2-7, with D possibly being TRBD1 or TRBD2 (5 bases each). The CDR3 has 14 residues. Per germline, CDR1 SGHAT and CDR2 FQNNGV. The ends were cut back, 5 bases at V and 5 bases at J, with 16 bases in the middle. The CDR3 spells CASSHGRDRDEQYF. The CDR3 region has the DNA TGTGCCAGCAGCCATGGCAGGGACCGGGACGAGCAGTACTTC. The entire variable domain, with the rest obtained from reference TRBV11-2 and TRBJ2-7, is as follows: EAGVAQSPRYKIIEKRQSVAFWCNPISGHATLYWYQQILGQGPKLLIQFQNNGVVDDSQLPKDRFSAERLKGVDSTLKIQPAKLEDSAVYLCASSHGRDRDEQYFGPGTRLTVT.

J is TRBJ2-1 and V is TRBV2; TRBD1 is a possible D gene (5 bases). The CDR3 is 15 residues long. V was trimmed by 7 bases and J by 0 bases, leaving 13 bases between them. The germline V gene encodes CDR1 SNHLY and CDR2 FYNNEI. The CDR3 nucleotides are TGTGCCAGCACCCAGACAGTTAGCTCCTACAATGAGCAGTTCTTC. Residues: CASTQTVSSYNEQFF.

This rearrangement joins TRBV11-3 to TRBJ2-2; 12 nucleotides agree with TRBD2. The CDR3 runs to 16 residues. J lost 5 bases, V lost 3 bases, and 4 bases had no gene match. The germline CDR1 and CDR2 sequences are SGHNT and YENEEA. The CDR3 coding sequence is TGTGCCAGCAGCTTCGGTCTAGCGGGGGGGACCGGGGAGCTGTTTTTT. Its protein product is CASSFGLAGGTGELFF.

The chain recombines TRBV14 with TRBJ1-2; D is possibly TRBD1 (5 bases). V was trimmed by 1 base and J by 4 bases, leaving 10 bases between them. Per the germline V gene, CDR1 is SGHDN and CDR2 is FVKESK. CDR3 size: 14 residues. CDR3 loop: CASSQVGAGYGYTF. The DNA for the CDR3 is TGTGCCAGCAGCCAAGTTGGGGCGGGCTATGGCTACACCTTC.

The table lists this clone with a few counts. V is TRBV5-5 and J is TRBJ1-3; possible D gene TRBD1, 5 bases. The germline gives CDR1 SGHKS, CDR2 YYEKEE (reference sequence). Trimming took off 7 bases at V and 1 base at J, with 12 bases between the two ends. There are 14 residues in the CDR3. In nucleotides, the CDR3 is TGTGCCAGCTCCAGGGCTTCTTCTGGAAACACCATATATTTT. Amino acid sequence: CASSRASSGNTIYF.

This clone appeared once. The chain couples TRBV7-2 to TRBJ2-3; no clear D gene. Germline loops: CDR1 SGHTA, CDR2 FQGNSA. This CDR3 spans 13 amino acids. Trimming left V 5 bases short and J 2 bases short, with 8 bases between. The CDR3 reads CASSAPPTDTQYF. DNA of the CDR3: TGTGCCAGCAGCGCCCCGCCCACAGATACGCAGTATTTT. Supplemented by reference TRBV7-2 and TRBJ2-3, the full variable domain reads GAGVSQSPSNKVTEKGKDVELRCDPISGHTALYWYRQSLGQGLEFLIYFQGNSAPDKSGLPSDRFSAERTGGSVSTLTIQRTQQEDSAVYLCASSAPPTDTQYFGPGTRLTVL.

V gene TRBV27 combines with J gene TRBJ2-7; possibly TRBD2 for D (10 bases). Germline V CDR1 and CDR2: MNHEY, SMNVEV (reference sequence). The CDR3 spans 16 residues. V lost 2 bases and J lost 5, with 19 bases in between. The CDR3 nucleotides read TGTGCCAGCAGTTTAACTAGCGGGACAGGGTATCACGAGCAGTACTTC. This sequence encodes CASSLTSGTGYHEQYF.